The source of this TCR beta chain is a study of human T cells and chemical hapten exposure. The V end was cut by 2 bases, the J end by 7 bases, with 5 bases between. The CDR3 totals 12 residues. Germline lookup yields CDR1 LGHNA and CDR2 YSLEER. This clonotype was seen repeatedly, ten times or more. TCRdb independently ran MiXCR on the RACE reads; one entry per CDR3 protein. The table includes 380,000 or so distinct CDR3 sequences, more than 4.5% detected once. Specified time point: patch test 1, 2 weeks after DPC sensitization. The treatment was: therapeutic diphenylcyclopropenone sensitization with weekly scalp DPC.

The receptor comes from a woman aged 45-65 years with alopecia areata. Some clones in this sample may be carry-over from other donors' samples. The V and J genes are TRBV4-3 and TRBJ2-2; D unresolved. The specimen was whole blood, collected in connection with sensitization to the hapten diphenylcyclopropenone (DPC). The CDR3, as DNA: TGCGCCAGCAGCCAATACGACGGGGAGCTGTTTTTT. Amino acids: CASSQYDGELFF.